The entry below gives a single TCR beta chain sequence along with its context. Here immunoSEQ multiplex PCR was the method, and the copy in TCRdb shows in-frame clones only, minus some. The sample has roughly 290,000 clones; approximately 83% are singletons. Categorization into cohorts depended on clinical history that participants reported. This specimen belongs to a study of blood T cell repertoires in COVID-19. Study as a whole: T cells, B-cell-depleted T cells, or PBMCs supplied cDNA or gDNA.

Germline CDR1 reads ENHRY; CDR2 reads SYGVKD. CDR3 length equals 17 residues. V trimming: 6 bases; J trimming: 4 bases; junction bases outside the gene matches: 13. The sample was PBMCs or T cells enriched from blood (not recorded which). V usage is TRBV10-3 and J usage is TRBJ1-3; the match to TRBD1 covers 9 bases. The source of this sequence is a woman in her thirties who had recovered from COVID-19. This CDR3 reads CAIRATTDRGKGNTIYF. In nucleotides, the CDR3 is TGTGCCATCAGAGCAACAACGGACAGGGGCAAAGGAAACACCATATATTTT.